This T cell receptor beta chain was observed in a study of blood T cell repertoires in COVID-19. J was trimmed by 5 bases and V by 6 bases; bases with no gene match: 5. The germline V gene encodes CDR1 MNHEY and CDR2 SMNVEV (reference sequence). This CDR3 comprises 14 residues. The table came from immunoSEQ multiplex PCR; TCRdb's copy has only in-frame clones and leaves some out. This table holds about 330,000 clones, approximately 90% found once. The receptor comes from a man younger than 45 with COVID-19, enrolled during active disease. J is TRBJ2-7 and V is TRBV27; 12 bases align to TRBD1. Sequencing was performed on peripheral blood. CDR3 nucleotide sequence: TGTGCCAGCAGGCTCCGGGACAGGGGGCACGAGCAGTACTTC. It is translated as CASRLRDRGHEQYF.